These T cell receptor beta chains were read from a single sample in a study of response to subunit inactivated influenza vaccine. TCRdb reprocessed the RT-PCR reads via MiXCR and lists one record per CDR3 protein. This table holds over 800,000 distinct CDR3 sequences, 21% found once. The sample in question was PBMCs from blood, obtained approximately 5 days after vaccination. Receptors originate from a man aged 45-65 years who received an inactivated influenza vaccine. CDR3s include the opening cysteine and the closing phenylalanine or tryptophan. The order of the fields is J gene, D gene, V gene, clone size, CDR3 protein, CDR3 DNA. The D gene is left open where the match is weak. Only part of the rows carry a size: once, few, many, or a class if the clone is expanded.

TRBJ2-1,.,TRBV27,many,CASSLLGRDEIPNEQFF,TGTGCCAGCAGTTTACTCGGCAGGGATGAAATCCCAAATGAGCAGTTCTTC
TRBJ2-3,.,TRBV25-1,.,CASSEPLQGGADTQYF,TGTGCCAGCAGTGAACCCCTCCAGGGGGGGGCAGATACGCAGTATTTT
TRBJ1-2,.,TRBV4-2,few,CASSQDLTGQAFYGYTF,TGTGCCAGCAGCCAAGACCTCACGGGCCAGGCCTTCTATGGCTACACCTTC
TRBJ1-2,.,TRBV9,.,CASSVTPSPGATNYGYTF,TGTGCCAGCAGCGTTACACCTAGCCCCGGGGCGACTAACTATGGCTACACCTTC
TRBJ1-2,.,TRBV5-1,.,CASSLARAEDYGYTF,TGCGCCAGCAGCTTGGCCAGGGCGGAGGACTATGGCTACACCTTC
TRBJ2-1,.,TRBV7-2,few,CASSFSMRAPTNNEQFF,TGTGCCAGCAGCTTTTCGATGAGGGCACCAACCAACAATGAGCAGTTCTTC
TRBJ1-4,.,TRBV6-5,few,CASSTRSATNEKLFF,TGTGCCAGCAGTACCCGATCGGCAACTAATGAAAAACTGTTTTTT
TRBJ2-2,TRBD2,TRBV7-7,few,CASSLAGLGTGELFF,TGTGCTAGCAGCTTAGCGGGACTAGGTACCGGGGAGCTGTTTTTT
TRBJ2-5,.,TRBV20-1,.,CSARVPWGARETQYF,TGCAGTGCTAGAGTGCCGTGGGGGGCTAGGGAGACCCAGTACTTC
TRBJ2-7,.,TRBV24-1,.,CAKRLGQPSYEQYF,TGTGCCAAGAGACTAGGACAGCCTTCCTACGAGCAGTACTTC
TRBJ1-1,.,TRBV12-3/TRBV12-4,few,CASSLAGTITEAFF,TGTGCCAGCAGTTTGGCAGGCACTATCACTGAAGCTTTCTTT
TRBJ2-1,.,TRBV6-1,few,CASSPTGGFYNEQFF,TGTGCCAGCAGCCCGACGGGGGGCTTCTACAATGAGCAGTTCTTC
TRBJ2-1,.,TRBV4-2,few,CASSQGESYNEQFF,TGTGCCAGCAGCCAAGGGGAGTCCTACAATGAGCAGTTCTTC
TRBJ2-3,TRBD2,TRBV3-1,once,CASSQDWIAGAGTDTQYF,TGTGCCAGCAGCCAAGATTGGATAGCGGGGGCTGGCACAGATACGCAGTATTTT
TRBJ2-1,.,TRBV7-2,.,CASLGQNSYNEQFF,TGTGCCAGCTTAGGACAGAATTCCTACAATGAGCAGTTCTTC
TRBJ2-5,TRBD1,TRBV5-1,few,CASRYTGGQETQYF,TGCGCCAGCAGATACACAGGGGGCCAAGAGACCCAGTACTTC
TRBJ1-2,TRBD1,TRBV29-1,.,CSVRGGPGQGNTANYGYTF,TGCAGCGTGAGGGGGGGACCGGGACAGGGTAATACAGCTAACTATGGCTACACCTTC
TRBJ2-1,.,TRBV6-6,many,CASKFSKNNEQFF,TGTGCCAGCAAGTTCAGTAAAAACAATGAGCAGTTCTTC
TRBJ1-4,.,TRBV5-1,few,CASSLARGDEKLFF,TGCGCCAGCAGCTTGGCACGGGGGGATGAAAAACTGTTTTTT
TRBJ2-1,.,TRBV6-2/TRBV6-3,.,CASSNGRRSYNEQFF,TGTGCCAGCAGTAACGGACGCCGCTCCTACAATGAGCAGTTCTTC
TRBJ2-1,.,TRBV20-1,.,CSARDITGDNEQFF,TGCAGTGCTAGAGATATTACAGGAGACAATGAGCAGTTCTTC
TRBJ2-5,TRBD1,TRBV20-1,few,CSARPDRGRVETQYF,TGCAGTGCTAGACCCGACAGGGGGCGCGTAGAGACCCAGTACTTC
TRBJ1-5,.,TRBV27,few,CASSSKGFGNQPQHF,TGTGCCAGCAGTTCTAAAGGGTTTGGCAATCAGCCCCAGCATTTT
TRBJ2-7,TRBD2,TRBV28,few,CASSLRAPASGLAYEQYF,TGTGCCAGCAGTTTAAGGGCCCCGGCTAGCGGGTTGGCCTACGAGCAGTACTTC
TRBJ2-3,.,TRBV5-1,once,CASSFLAGETDTQYF,TGCGCCAGCAGCTTCCTAGCAGGAGAGACAGATACGCAGTATTTT
TRBJ2-7,.,TRBV7-6,.,CAGSLLTGTYEQYF,TGTGCCGGCAGCTTATTAACGGGAACCTACGAGCAGTACTTC
TRBJ2-7,TRBD2,TRBV7-6,many,CASSYAGGADEQYF,TGTGCCAGCAGCTATGCCGGGGGGGCCGACGAGCAGTACTTC
TRBJ2-3,TRBD1,TRBV11-2,few,CASSPSPLQGANTDTQYF,TGTGCCAGCAGCCCTAGCCCTTTACAGGGGGCGAACACAGATACGCAGTATTTT
TRBJ2-5,.,TRBV29-1,few,CSVALAQETQYF,TGCAGCGTTGCCCTTGCGCAAGAGACCCAGTACTTC
TRBJ1-2,TRBD1,TRBV7-9,.,CASSRGDRNGYTF,TGTGCCAGCAGCCGCGGGGACAGAAATGGCTACACCTTC
TRBJ2-7,.,TRBV20-1,many,CSARVGSSYEQYF,TGCAGTGCTAGAGTGGGGTCCTCCTACGAGCAGTACTTC
TRBJ1-4,.,TRBV12-3/TRBV12-4,many,CASSLGRGNEKLFF,TGTGCCAGCAGTTTGGGCAGGGGAAACGAAAAACTGTTTTTT
TRBJ2-1,.,TRBV15,few,CATSRGPDTGVNEQFF,TGTGCCACCAGCAGAGGGCCCGACACGGGAGTGAATGAGCAGTTCTTC
TRBJ2-1,TRBD2,TRBV9,.,CASSVGPSGGSNEQFF,TGTGCCAGCAGCGTAGGCCCTAGCGGGGGTTCCAATGAGCAGTTCTTC
TRBJ2-2,TRBD1,TRBV15,once,CATSRDWTGTAGELFF,TGTGCCACCAGCAGAGACTGGACAGGGACGGCCGGGGAGCTGTTTTTT
TRBJ2-5,.,TRBV7-8,few,CASSLFVPAGSGETQYF,TGTGCCAGCAGCTTATTCGTACCCGCGGGATCTGGGGAGACCCAGTACTTC
TRBJ1-3,TRBD1,TRBV25-1,.,CASSEPRTGLHSGNTIYF,TGTGCCAGCAGTGAACCCCGGACAGGGCTCCACTCTGGAAACACCATATATTTT
TRBJ2-7,TRBD1,TRBV6-1,.,CASTKGLDRGYEQYF,TGTGCCAGCACCAAAGGGTTAGACAGGGGCTACGAGCAGTACTTC
TRBJ2-5,TRBD2,TRBV20-1,few,CSARDGAGVLETQYF,TGCAGTGCTAGAGACGGAGCGGGAGTATTAGAGACCCAGTACTTC
TRBJ2-5,.,TRBV4-3,.,CASSQDLGDGETQYF,TGCGCCAGCAGCCAAGATCTGGGAGATGGAGAGACCCAGTACTTC
TRBJ1-6,TRBD1,TRBV9,.,CASSPGQGWGSPLHF,TGTGCCAGCAGCCCTGGACAGGGATGGGGTTCACCCCTCCACTTT
TRBJ2-2,.,TRBV5-1,.,CASSQTAGGELFF,TGCGCCAGCAGCCAAACTGCGGGCGGGGAGCTGTTTTTT
TRBJ1-4,TRBD1,TRBV15,few,CATSRLPRGRYEKLFF,TGTGCCACCAGCAGACTACCCAGGGGGCGATATGAAAAACTGTTTTTT
TRBJ2-7,TRBD2,TRBV3-1,many,CASSQSSGMRNEQYF,TGTGCCAGCAGCCAATCTAGCGGGATGCGAAACGAGCAGTACTTC
TRBJ2-2,TRBD2,TRBV11-1,.,CASSLVAGLAAWWGTGELFF,TGTGCCAGCAGCCTAGTCGCGGGACTAGCGGCCTGGTGGGGAACCGGGGAGCTGTTTTTT
TRBJ2-7,.,TRBV4-2,.,CASSQEPPYEQYF,TGTGCCAGCAGCCAAGAGCCTCCGTACGAGCAGTACTTC
TRBJ2-7,TRBD1,TRBV29-1,many,CSVEDPRTGGYEQYF,TGCAGCGTTGAAGATCCCCGGACAGGGGGCTACGAGCAGTACTTC
TRBJ2-7,.,TRBV12-3/TRBV12-4,.,CASGVPGPESGEQYF,TGTGCCAGTGGGGTCCCGGGACCAGAGTCAGGGGAGCAGTACTTC
TRBJ2-2,.,TRBV24-1,few,CATGEAGANTGELFF,TGTGCCACCGGAGAGGCAGGGGCGAACACCGGGGAGCTGTTTTTT
TRBJ2-7,.,TRBV2,.,CASSNGRVDQYF,TGTGCCAGCAGCAACGGGCGGGTAGATCAGTACTTC
TRBJ2-1,.,TRBV10-3,.,CAINDGQRYNEQFF,TGTGCCATCAATGACGGACAGCGCTACAATGAGCAGTTCTTC